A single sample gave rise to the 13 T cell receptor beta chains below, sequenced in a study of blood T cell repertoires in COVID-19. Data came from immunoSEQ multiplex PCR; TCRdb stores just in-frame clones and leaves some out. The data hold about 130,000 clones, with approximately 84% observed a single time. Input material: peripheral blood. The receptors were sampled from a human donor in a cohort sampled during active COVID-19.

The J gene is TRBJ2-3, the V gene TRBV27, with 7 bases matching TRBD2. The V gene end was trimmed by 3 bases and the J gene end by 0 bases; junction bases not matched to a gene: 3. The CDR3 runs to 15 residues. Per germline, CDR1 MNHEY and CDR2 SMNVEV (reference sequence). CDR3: CASSFSGQSTDTQYF. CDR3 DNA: TGTGCCAGCAGTTTTAGCGGGCAAAGCACAGATACGCAGTATTTT.

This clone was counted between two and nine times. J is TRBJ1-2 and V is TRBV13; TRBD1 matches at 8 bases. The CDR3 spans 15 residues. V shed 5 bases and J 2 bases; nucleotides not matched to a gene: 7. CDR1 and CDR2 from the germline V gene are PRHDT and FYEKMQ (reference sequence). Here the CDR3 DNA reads TGTGCCAGCAGCCGCCGGACAGGGTACAACTATGGCTACACCTTC. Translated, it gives CASSRRTGYNYGYTF.

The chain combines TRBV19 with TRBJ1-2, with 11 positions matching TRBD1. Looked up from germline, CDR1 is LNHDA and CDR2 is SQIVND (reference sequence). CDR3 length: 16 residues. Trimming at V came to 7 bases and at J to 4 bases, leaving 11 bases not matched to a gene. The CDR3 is CASKTYAGTGGYGYTF. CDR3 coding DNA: TGTGCCAGTAAGACCTACGCCGGGACAGGGGGCTATGGCTACACCTTC. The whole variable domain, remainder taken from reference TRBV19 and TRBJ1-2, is DGGITQSPKYLFRKEGQNVTLSCEQNLNHDAMYWYRQDPGQGLRLIYYSQIVNDFQKGDIAEGYSVSREKKESFPLTVTSAQKNPTAFYLCASKTYAGTGGYGYTFGSGTRLTVV.

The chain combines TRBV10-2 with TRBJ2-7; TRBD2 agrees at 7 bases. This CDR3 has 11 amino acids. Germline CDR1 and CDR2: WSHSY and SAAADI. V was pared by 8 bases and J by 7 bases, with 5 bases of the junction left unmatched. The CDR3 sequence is CASRLGGEQYF. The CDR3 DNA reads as TGCGCCAGCCGGCTGGGGGGGGAGCAGTACTTC.

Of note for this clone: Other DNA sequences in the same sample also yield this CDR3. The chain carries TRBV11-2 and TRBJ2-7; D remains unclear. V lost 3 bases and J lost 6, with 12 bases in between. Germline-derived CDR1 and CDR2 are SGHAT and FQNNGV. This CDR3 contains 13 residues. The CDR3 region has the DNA TGTGCCAGCAGCTTTAGTGATGGCGGCGAGCAGTACTTC. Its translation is CASSFSDGGEQYF.

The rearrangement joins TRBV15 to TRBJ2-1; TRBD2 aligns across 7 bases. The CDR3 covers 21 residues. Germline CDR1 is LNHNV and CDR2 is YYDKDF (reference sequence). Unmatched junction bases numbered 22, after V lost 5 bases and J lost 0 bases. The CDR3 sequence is CATSRGWGTKSLPGSYNEQFF. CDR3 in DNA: TGTGCCACCAGCCGGGGGTGGGGGACTAAGAGCCTCCCTGGCTCCTACAATGAGCAGTTCTTC.

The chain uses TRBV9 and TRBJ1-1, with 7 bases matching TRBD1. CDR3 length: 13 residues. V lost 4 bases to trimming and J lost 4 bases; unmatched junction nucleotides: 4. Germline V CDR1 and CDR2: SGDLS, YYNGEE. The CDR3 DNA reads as TGTGCCAGCAGCTTAGGGGACAGCACTGAAGCTTTCTTT. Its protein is CASSLGDSTEAFF.

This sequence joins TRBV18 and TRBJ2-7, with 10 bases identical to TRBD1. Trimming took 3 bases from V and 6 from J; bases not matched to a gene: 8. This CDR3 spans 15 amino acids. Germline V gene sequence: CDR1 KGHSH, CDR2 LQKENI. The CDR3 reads CASSPTRDRGSEQYF. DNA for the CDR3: TGTGCCAGCTCACCTACCCGGGACAGGGGTTCCGAGCAGTACTTC.

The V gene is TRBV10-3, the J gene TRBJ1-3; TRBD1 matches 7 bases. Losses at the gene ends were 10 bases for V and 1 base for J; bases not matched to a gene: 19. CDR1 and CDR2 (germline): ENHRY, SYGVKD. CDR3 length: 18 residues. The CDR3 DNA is TGTGCCACAGCGCTTGAACCGGGACAGAGGTTGTCTGGAAACACCATATATTTT. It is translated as CATALEPGQRLSGNTIYF.

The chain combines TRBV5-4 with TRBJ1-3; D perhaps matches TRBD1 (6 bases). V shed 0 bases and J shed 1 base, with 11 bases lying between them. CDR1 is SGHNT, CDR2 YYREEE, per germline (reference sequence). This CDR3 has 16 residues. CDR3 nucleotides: TGTGCCAGCAGCTTGGGGACAAGGGGGTCTGGAAACACCATATATTTT. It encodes CASSLGTRGSGNTIYF.

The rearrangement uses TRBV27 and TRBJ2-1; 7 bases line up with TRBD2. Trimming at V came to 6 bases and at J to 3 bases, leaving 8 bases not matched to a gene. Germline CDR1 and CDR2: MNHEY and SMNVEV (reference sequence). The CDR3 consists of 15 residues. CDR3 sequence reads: CASRGVGGVYNEQFF. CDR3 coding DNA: TGTGCCAGCAGGGGCGTGGGGGGGGTCTACAATGAGCAGTTCTTC.

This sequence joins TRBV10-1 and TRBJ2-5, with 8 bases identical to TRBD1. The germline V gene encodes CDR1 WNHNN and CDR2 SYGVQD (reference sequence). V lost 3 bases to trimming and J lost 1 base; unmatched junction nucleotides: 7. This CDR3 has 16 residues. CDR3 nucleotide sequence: TGCGCCAGCAGTGATTCCAGGACAGGGCCCCAAGAGACCCAGTACTTC. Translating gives CASSDSRTGPQETQYF.

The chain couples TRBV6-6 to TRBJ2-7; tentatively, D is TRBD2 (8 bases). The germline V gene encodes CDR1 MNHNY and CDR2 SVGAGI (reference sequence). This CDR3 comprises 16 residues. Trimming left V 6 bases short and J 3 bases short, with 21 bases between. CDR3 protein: CASSPRGSGGNYEQYF. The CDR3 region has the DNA TGTGCCAGCAGCCCCAGGGGGAGCGGGGGCAACTACGAGCAGTACTTC.